These 5 T cell receptor beta chains were all obtained from the same sample, sequenced in a study of T cells in Graves' hyperthyroidism and ophthalmopathy (dated by TCRdb to the late 2010s). The receptor library was made with multiplex PCR. TCRdb lists the instrument as Illumina HiSeq 2000. TCR beta CDR3 regions were amplified from RNA transcripts. A first-round RT-PCR of the TCR CDR3 used the HTBI primer set with the Qiagen OneStep RT-PCR kit. The raw public data were reprocessed by TCRdb itself: fastp quality trimming at Q25, MiXCR clonotype calling, in-frame beta chains only. For every CDR3 protein sequence, its rows merge into one entry that carries the most common genes and DNA. The sample includes some 510,000 distinct CDR3 sequences, with about a fifth observed a single time. The ten largest clones add up to about 26% of the sample. Sequenced material: blood. The receptors derive from a man in his late teens or twenties with Graves' hyperthyroidism.

The table lists this clonotype with many counts. This chain joins TRBV6-5 and TRBJ1-2, with 9 nucleotides matching TRBD1. Germline V CDR1 and CDR2: MNHEY, SVGAGI. This CDR3 spans 13 amino acids. V gave up 5 bases and J gave up 7 bases; unmatched junction bases: 5. DNA of the CDR3: TGTGCCAGCAGTCCCGGGACAGGGTTTGGCTACACCTTC. Translation gives CASSPGTGFGYTF.

This clonotype was counted at least ten times. The chain couples TRBV20-1 to TRBJ2-5; 11 nucleotides line up with TRBD1. This CDR3 is 15 amino acids long. The trim removed 5 bases at V and 5 bases at J, leaving 10 bases unmatched. CDR1 is DFQATT, CDR2 SNEGSKA, per germline (reference sequence). This chain's CDR3 is CSAAMWDRGKETQYF. The DNA for the CDR3 is TGCAGTGCTGCGATGTGGGACAGGGGGAAGGAGACCCAGTACTTC.

The rearrangement links TRBV27 to TRBJ1-1; perhaps TRBD1 as D (6 bases). Per germline, CDR1 MNHEY and CDR2 SMNVEV (reference sequence). The CDR3 spans 15 residues. The V end lost 3 bases, the J end lost 0 bases, and 11 bases lay between the germline ends. The CDR3 protein is CASSLDSPVNTEAFF. In nucleotides, the CDR3 is TGTGCCAGCAGTTTGGACAGCCCCGTGAACACTGAAGCTTTCTTT.

The chain couples TRBV6-2 or TRBV6-3 to TRBJ2-7; D could derive from TRBD1 or TRBD2 (5 bases each). The germline gives CDR1 MNHEY, CDR2 SVGEGT. CDR3 size: 16 residues. Trimming took 5 bases from V and 1 from J, leaving 18 bases between them. The CDR3 DNA is TGTGCCAGCAGTCCACCCCCGGGACCGCTGTCCTACGAGCAGTACTTC. Encoded protein: CASSPPPGPLSYEQYF.

This clonotype was recorded many times. This chain joins TRBV9 and TRBJ2-7; 9 bases map to TRBD1. The V and J ends lost 4 bases and 3 bases, in that order; junction bases with no gene match: 8. CDR3 length equals 15 residues. CDR1 and CDR2 (germline): SGDLS, YYNGEE. The CDR3 is CASSPAGTGNYEQYF. The CDR3 DNA sequence: TGTGCCAGCAGCCCAGCCGGGACAGGGAACTACGAGCAGTACTTC.